Below, one T cell receptor beta chain is given with its context. These data originate in a study of cytomegalovirus exposure and HLA in healthy donors. Sequenced by immunoSEQ multiplex PCR; TCRdb stores in-frame clones only, minus some. The repertoire holds approximately 150,000 clones, with just under 85% as singletons. V lost 5 bases to trimming and J lost 4 bases; unmatched junction nucleotides: 7. The germline V gene encodes CDR1 SGHTA and CDR2 FQGNSA. CDR3 size: 15 residues. Specimen: PBMCs. This receptor was identified in a man aged 25 to 40 in good health and CMV-seropositive. The chain carries TRBV7-2 and TRBJ1-4; 7 bases are a match to TRBD1. CDR3 sequence: CASSLTGSHNEKLFF. CDR3 coding DNA: TGTGCCAGCAGCCTGACAGGGTCTCATAATGAAAAACTGTTTTTT.